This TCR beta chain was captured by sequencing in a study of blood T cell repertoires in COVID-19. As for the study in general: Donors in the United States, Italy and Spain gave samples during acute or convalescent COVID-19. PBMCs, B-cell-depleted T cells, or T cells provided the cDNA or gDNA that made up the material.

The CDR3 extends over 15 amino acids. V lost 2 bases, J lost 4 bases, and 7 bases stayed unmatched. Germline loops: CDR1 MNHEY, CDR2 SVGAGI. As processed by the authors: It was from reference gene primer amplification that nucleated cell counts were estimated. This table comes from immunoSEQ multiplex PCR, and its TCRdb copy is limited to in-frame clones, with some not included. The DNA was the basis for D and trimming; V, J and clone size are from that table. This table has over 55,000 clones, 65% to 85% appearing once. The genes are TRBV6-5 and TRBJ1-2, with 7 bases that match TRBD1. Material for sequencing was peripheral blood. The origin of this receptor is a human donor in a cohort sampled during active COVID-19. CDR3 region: CASSYRLDRAYGYTF. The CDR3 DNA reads TGTGCCAGCAGTTACCGTCTTGACAGGGCCTATGGCTACACCTTC.